This passage covers 20 T cell receptor beta chains from one sample sequenced in a study of blood T cell repertoires in COVID-19. Clones were read by immunoSEQ multiplex PCR, and TCRdb kept only the in-frame ones, dropping some. The table records around 140,000 clones, roughly 89% of them present only once. Specimen: peripheral blood. These receptors were obtained from a man aged 60 to 69 with active or convalescent COVID-19.

This sequence joins TRBV7-9 and TRBJ1-1, with D uncertain. The CDR3 consists of 15 residues. The germline V gene encodes CDR1 SEHNR and CDR2 FQNEAQ (reference sequence). Between the trimmed V and J ends, which lost 3 bases and 0 bases, there was a span of 11 bases. CDR3 bases: TGTGCCAGCAGCTTCCCCCAGACTATGAACACTGAAGCTTTCTTT. Translation gives CASSFPQTMNTEAFF.

This chain uses TRBV2 with TRBJ1-5, with 8 bases fitting TRBD1. V lost 7 bases, J lost 5 bases, and 10 bases stayed unmatched. CDR3 size: 15 residues. Germline CDR1 SNHLY, CDR2 FYNNEI. CDR3 amino acids: CASTGYRGGDQPQHF. The CDR3, as DNA: TGTGCCAGCACGGGATACAGGGGGGGTGATCAGCCCCAGCATTTT. Complete variable domain (other parts from reference TRBV2 and TRBJ1-5): EPEVTQTPSHQVTQMGQEVILRCVPISNHLYFYWYRQILGQKVEFLVSFYNNEISEKSEIFDDQFSVERPDGSNFTLKIRSTKLEDSAMYFCASTGYRGGDQPQHFGDGTRLSIL.

This clone was recorded once. The CDR3 DNA reads as TGTGCCAGCAGCCAAGGGTTTACTACCACAGATACGCAGTATTTT. Protein sequence: CASSQGFTTTDTQYF. The V call is TRBV3-1 (or the pseudogene TRBV3-2), the J call TRBJ2-3; no clear D. The germline gives CDR1 LGHDT, CDR2 YNNKEL (reference sequence). Trimming removed 1 base from V and 2 bases from J, with 10 bases in between. CDR3 size: 15 residues.

V usage is TRBV2 and J usage is TRBJ1-2; maybe TRBD1 (6 bases). This CDR3 is built from 13 residues. CDR1 SNHLY and CDR2 FYNNEI come from the germline V gene. Trimming cost V 11 bases and J 2 bases, with 15 bases left between them. The CDR3 DNA reads as TGTGCCCAAGCAGGGGCTGGAAACTATGGCTACACCTTC. Amino acid sequence: CAQAGAGNYGYTF. The whole variable domain, filled in from reference TRBV2 and TRBJ1-2, reads EPEVTQTPSHQVTQMGQEVILRCVPISNHLYFYWYRQILGQKVEFLVSFYNNEISEKSEIFDDQFSVERPDGSNFTLKIRSTKLEDSAMYFCAQAGAGNYGYTFGSGTRLTVV.

The V gene is TRBV5-8, the J gene TRBJ2-1; TRBD2 matches 7 bases. V gave up 0 bases and J gave up 2 bases; unmatched junction bases: 2. The V gene's germline CDR1 is SGHTS and CDR2 YDEGEE. The CDR3 has 15 amino acids. The CDR3 coding sequence is TGTGCCAGCAGCTTGGTCCGGGGGGCCTACAATGAGCAGTTCTTC. Protein product: CASSLVRGAYNEQFF.

This clone appeared a single time. This chain uses TRBV29-1 with TRBJ2-1; tentatively, D is TRBD2 (5 bases). This CDR3 region has 13 residues. The V and J ends lost 5 bases and 10 bases respectively, with 18 bases between them. CDR1 is SQVTM and CDR2 is ANQGSEA in the germline V gene. The CDR3 loop is CSVLNGFTGEQFF. The CDR3 region has the DNA TGCAGCGTTCTCAACGGGTTTACGGGGGAGCAGTTCTTC.

The genes are TRBV30 and TRBJ1-2, with D perhaps matching TRBD1 (6 bases). With 4 bases removed from V and 6 bases from J, the gap between germline ends came to 15 bases. The CDR3 runs to 13 residues. Germline CDR1 and CDR2: GTSNPN and SVGIG (reference sequence). CDR3 sequence reads: CAWTPRQGNGYTF. The CDR3 region has the DNA TGTGCCTGGACGCCCCGCCAGGGGAATGGCTACACCTTC.

The CDR3 region is CASSLPSQGSGANVLTF. CDR3 DNA sequence: TGCGCCAGCAGCTTACCTTCACAGGGCTCTGGGGCCAACGTCCTGACTTTC. This chain connects TRBV5-1 to TRBJ2-6; TRBD1 is a possible D gene (6 bases). V was trimmed by 2 bases and J by 0 bases, leaving 12 bases between them. The CDR3 runs to 17 residues. Germline assignment: CDR1 SGHRS and CDR2 YFSETQ. Combining the CDR3 with reference TRBV5-1 and TRBJ2-6 gives the whole variable domain KAGVTQTPRYLIKTRGQQVTLSCSPISGHRSVSWYQQTPGQGLQFLFEYFSETQRNKGNFPGRFSGRQFSNSRSEMNVSTLELGDSALYLCASSLPSQGSGANVLTFGAGSRLTVL.

A note on this clone: The conserved phenylalanine or tryptophan is not found at the CDR3 terminus, so this likely reflects a read error. The limits of the CDR3 on the DNA are not certain, so only TCRdb's listed CDR3 is given. The chain is built from TRBV5-8 and TRBJ2-7; no DNA check was done on the table's D call, TRBD2. Ends included, the CDR3 has 13 residues. Germline CDR1 and CDR2: SGHTS and YDEGEE. CDR3: CASSVTGTLSYEQ.

This chain connects TRBV5-6 to TRBJ1-2, with a weak D call TRBD1 (5 bases). V was trimmed by 4 bases and J by 6 bases, leaving 13 bases between them. CDR3 size: 13 residues. Germline V CDR1 and CDR2: SGHDT, YYEEEE. The CDR3 loop reads CASSGRSGDGYTF. In DNA form, the CDR3 reads TGTGCCAGCAGCGGGCGGTCGGGGGATGGCTACACCTTC.

CDR3 bases: TGTGCCAGCACAATCGGACAGGGGGAGAAAAAACTGTTTTTT. Amino acid sequence: CASTIGQGEKKLFF. The rearrangement joins TRBV6-5 to TRBJ1-4; 10 nucleotides agree with TRBD1. The CDR3 runs to 14 residues. Germline values: CDR1 MNHEY, CDR2 SVGAGI. V dropped 7 bases and J dropped 9; count of bases not matched to a gene: 8.

The rearrangement links TRBV18 to TRBJ1-1; the D gene is possibly TRBD1 (6 bases). The CDR3 has 15 amino acids. V lost 5 bases and J 1 base, leaving 14 bases between the germline ends. From germline, CDR1 is KGHSH and CDR2 LQKENI. CDR3 DNA: TGTGCCAGCTCAACAGGGCTGTCGGGGAACACTGAAGCTTTCTTT. Translating it yields CASSTGLSGNTEAFF.

Note on this clone: Other DNA sequences in the same sample also yield this CDR3. This chain connects TRBV5-4 to TRBJ2-3; 12 bases line up with TRBD2. This CDR3 region has 16 residues. Germline loops: CDR1 SGHNT, CDR2 YYREEE (reference sequence). With V trimmed by 4 bases and J by 0 bases, 3 bases remained unmatched. The CDR3 spells CASSPGTSGSTDTQYF. CDR3 DNA: TGTGCCAGCAGCCCCGGGACTAGCGGGAGCACAGATACGCAGTATTTT.

This clone was seen only a few times. The chain recombines TRBV10-3 with TRBJ2-3; 11 bases agree with TRBD2. The CDR3 is 14 residues long. V lost 6 bases, J lost 2 bases, and 1 base stayed unmatched. Germline CDR1 is ENHRY and CDR2 is SYGVKD. CDR3 sequence: CAIRTSGITDTQYF. CDR3 nucleotides: TGTGCCATCAGGACTAGCGGGATCACAGATACGCAGTATTTT.

The V and J genes are TRBV18 and TRBJ2-7; weak D call: TRBD1 (6 bases). Trimming took off 6 bases at V and 2 bases at J, with 14 bases between the two ends. CDR1 is KGHSH and CDR2 is LQKENI in the germline V gene. This CDR3 spans 14 amino acids. CDR3: CASSPGTLTYEQYF. The CDR3 DNA follows: TGTGCCAGCTCGCCCGGGACACTCACCTACGAGCAGTACTTC.

This clone was picked up one time. The chain uses TRBV5-1 and TRBJ1-1; perhaps TRBD1 as D (5 bases). The V end lost 4 bases, the J end lost 4 bases, and 17 bases lay between the germline ends. This CDR3 comprises 15 residues. Germline CDR1 and CDR2: SGHRS and YFSETQ. The chain's CDR3 is CASSKGDSHITEAFF. The CDR3 DNA sequence: TGCGCCAGCAGCAAAGGCGACAGTCATATCACTGAAGCTTTCTTT.

This chain joins TRBV6-2 or TRBV6-3 and TRBJ2-7, with TRBD1 matching over 11 bases. Germline assignment: CDR1 MNHEY and CDR2 SVGEGT. This CDR3 contains 15 residues. The junction had 3 bases not matched to a gene; V was cut back by 3 bases and J by 2 bases. The CDR3 coding sequence is TGTGCCAGCAGTTATCGGGACAGGGGGGCCTACGAGCAGTACTTC. Its protein is CASSYRDRGAYEQYF.

Here the CDR3 reads CASSPGLAASFSTDTQYF. The CDR3 nucleotides are TGTGCCAGCAGCCCTGGACTAGCGGCGTCATTTAGCACAGATACGCAGTATTTT. This sequence joins TRBV7-2 and TRBJ2-3, with TRBD2 matching over 10 bases. CDR1 is SGHTA and CDR2 is FQGNSA in the germline V gene. This CDR3 spans 18 amino acids. V lost 5 bases and J lost 0; bases outside the gene matches: 11.

This clone came up once. CDR3 region: CASSPGTANSEQYF. CDR3 DNA: TGTGCCAGCAGTCCCGGGACAGCTAACTCCGAGCAGTACTTC. The chain employs TRBV25-1 and TRBJ2-7, with TRBD1 matching over 7 bases. The CDR3 loop spans 14 amino acids. Germline CDR1 reads MGHDK; CDR2 reads SYGVNS. Trimming removed 5 bases from V and 6 bases from J; junction bases left unmatched: 10.

This clone was counted ten times or more. This sequence joins TRBV7-6 and TRBJ1-2, with TRBD1 identical over 9 bases. The CDR3 is 17 amino acids. Looked up from germline, CDR1 is SGHVS and CDR2 is FNYEAQ. After removal of 4 bases from V and 5 bases from J, the junction contained 14 bases not matched to a gene. The CDR3 spells CASSSHPGQGLGYGYTF. CDR3 DNA: TGTGCCAGCAGCTCCCACCCGGGACAGGGATTGGGGTATGGCTACACCTTC.